These 4 T cell receptor beta chains were all obtained from the same sample, sequenced in a study of vaccination effects on CD4 cells after COVID-19. Using viral peptide pools, the ViraFEST assay grew out antigen-specific CD4+ T cells prior to sequencing. Scientists isolated CD4+ T cells after a roughly 10-day culture period ended. Previously uninfected by SARS-CoV-2, the vaccine recipients also showed negative nucleocapsid antibodies. Sequencing used immunoSEQ multiplex PCR; TCRdb keeps in-frame clones, though not all of them. This sample has over 45,000 clones, with about two thirds found just once. For these TCRs, the target antigens are not known. Sequenced material: CD4+ T cells from PBMCs cultured with SARS-CoV-2 spike peptides, taken before COVID-19 vaccination. Every receptor here comes from a human donor who received a COVID-19 vaccine.

Only one count was recorded for this clone. This chain joins TRBV7-9 and TRBJ2-1; 8 nucleotides agree with TRBD2. Germline CDR1 SEHNR, CDR2 FQNEAQ (reference sequence). This CDR3 contains 15 residues. J lost 10 bases, V lost 6 bases, and 14 bases had no gene match. CDR3 sequence (DNA): TGTGCCAGCAGAGTTAGCGGGGCCCCGAAGGGCGAGCAGTTCTTC. Translated: CASRVSGAPKGEQFF.

The count of this clone is one. This sequence joins TRBV19 and TRBJ1-4, with 8 bases lining up with TRBD1. The CDR3 spans 15 residues. The germline V gene encodes CDR1 LNHDA and CDR2 SQIVND (reference sequence). With V trimmed by 3 bases and J by 2 bases, 2 bases remained unmatched. Here the CDR3 reads CASSIQGATNEKLFF. The CDR3 DNA is TGTGCCAGTAGTATTCAGGGGGCGACTAATGAAAAACTGTTTTTT.

This clone was counted only a few times. This chain uses TRBV5-1 with TRBJ1-1, with 9 bases matching TRBD1. Germline values: CDR1 SGHRS, CDR2 YFSETQ. The CDR3 is 16 residues long. With V trimmed by 4 bases and J by 1 base, 8 bases remained unmatched. The CDR3 is CASSRLTGGANTEAFF. CDR3 DNA: TGCGCCAGCAGCCGTCTCACAGGGGGCGCGAACACTGAAGCTTTCTTT.

This chain uses TRBV7-2 with TRBJ2-7; 8 positions match TRBD2. Germline V CDR1 and CDR2: SGHTA, FQGNSA. Losses at the gene ends were 2 bases for V and 2 bases for J; bases not matched to a gene: 5. The CDR3 has 15 amino acids. The DNA of the CDR3 is TGTGCCAGCAGCTTATCAACTAGCGGAACCTACGAGCAGTACTTC. It codes for CASSLSTSGTYEQYF.